A single sample is the source of the 15 T cell receptor beta chains below, sequenced in a study of T cells in localized non-small cell lung cancer. Assay used: immunoSEQ multiplex PCR; TCRdb lists only in-frame clones, some missing. The data show 25,000 or so clones, 70% to 90% seen once. The sample in question was PBMCs, obtained before any cancer treatment. All receptors come from a man aged 40 to 70 with stage II lung adenocarcinoma.

The chain is built from TRBV2 and TRBJ1-2; 7 bases are shared with TRBD1. CDR1 is SNHLY and CDR2 is FYNNEI in the germline V gene. The V segment lost 6 bases and the J segment 4 bases; nucleotides outside the gene matches: 8. There are 14 residues in the CDR3. The CDR3 protein is CASSDPTGIYGYTF. CDR3 nucleotides: TGTGCCAGCAGCGACCCGACAGGGATCTATGGCTACACCTTC. Looking up the rest from reference TRBV2 and TRBJ1-2 gives the full variable domain: EPEVTQTPSHQVTQMGQEVILRCVPISNHLYFYWYRQILGQKVEFLVSFYNNEISEKSEIFDDQFSVERPDGSNFTLKIRSTKLEDSAMYFCASSDPTGIYGYTFGSGTRLTVV.

The chain carries TRBV10-2 and TRBJ1-1; no reliable D call. Germline V CDR1 and CDR2: WSHSY, SAAADI. V was cut by 4 bases and J by 3 bases, with 12 bases left in between. The CDR3 loop spans 14 amino acids. As DNA, the CDR3 is TGCGCCAGCAGTGCTGGGGTGGGTCACACTGAAGCTTTCTTT. Its translation: CASSAGVGHTEAFF.

This clone was recorded once. The chain is built from TRBV5-1 and TRBJ1-1; D gene unclear. Germline CDR1 and CDR2: SGHRS and YFSETQ. The CDR3 extends over 14 amino acids. V was cut by 4 bases and J by 1 base, with 11 bases left in between. CDR3 amino acids: CASSLAAGNTEAFF. The CDR3 DNA sequence: TGCGCCAGCAGCCTGGCTGCTGGGAACACTGAAGCTTTCTTT.

As to this clone: This sample includes further DNA sequences coding for the same CDR3. The J gene is TRBJ2-7, the V gene TRBV7-9; D not certain. The V end lost 2 bases, the J end lost 6 bases, and 8 bases lay between the germline ends. The CDR3 is 12 amino acids. Germline CDR1 and CDR2: SEHNR and FQNEAQ (reference sequence). In DNA, the CDR3 is TGTGCCAGCAGCTTAAGGCCGGGCGAGCAGTACTTC. Translated: CASSLRPGEQYF.

The V call is TRBV6-4, the J call TRBJ2-2; 10 bases are shared with TRBD2. Trimming removed 0 bases from V and 4 bases from J; junction bases left unmatched: 5. Germline-derived CDR1 and CDR2 are MRHNA and SNTAGT. The CDR3 is 17 amino acids. The CDR3 bases are TGTGCCAGCAGTGACTCGAGGCTAGCGGGAGTCACCGGGGAGCTGTTTTTT. Translated, it gives CASSDSRLAGVTGELFF.

This chain links TRBV9 with TRBJ2-7; D possibly corresponds to TRBD2 (6 bases). Germline V gene sequence: CDR1 SGDLS, CDR2 YYNGEE. Trimming shortened V by 4 bases and J by 2 bases, and 13 bases separated the two germline ends. The CDR3 loop spans 14 amino acids. The CDR3 nucleotides are TGTGCCAGCAGCAAGCGGGCTGACACCTACGAGCAGTACTTC. This translates into CASSKRADTYEQYF.

This chain links TRBV5-6 with TRBJ1-5, with D perhaps matching TRBD1 (5 bases). CDR3 length equals 17 residues. Per the germline V gene, CDR1 is SGHDT and CDR2 is YYEEEE. V was cut by 0 bases and J by 4 bases, with 17 bases left in between. The CDR3 coding sequence is TGTGCCAGCAGCTTGGGGGTAGGGTCAGGGAAGAATCAGCCCCAGCATTTT. It codes for CASSLGVGSGKNQPQHF.

This chain connects TRBV7-2 to TRBJ2-3; D is undetermined. There are 12 residues in the CDR3. V was shortened by 4 bases and J by 6 bases, with 8 bases between the two germline ends. Germline CDR1 reads SGHTA; CDR2 reads FQGNSA. The CDR3 DNA reads as TGTGCCAGCAGCTCCCAGGCGGATACGCAGTATTTT. Amino acid sequence: CASSSQADTQYF.

The V gene is TRBV5-1, the J gene TRBJ2-2; 15 positions match TRBD2. CDR1 and CDR2 (germline): SGHRS, YFSETQ. This CDR3 region has 21 residues. The junction had 13 bases not matched to a gene; V was cut back by 0 bases and J by 4 bases. CDR3 amino acids: CASSLGTSGGAALIFTGELFF. CDR3 bases: TGCGCCAGCAGCTTGGGGACTAGCGGGGGGGCCGCTCTCATTTTCACCGGGGAGCTGTTTTTT.

The chain recombines TRBV5-1 with TRBJ2-2; TRBD2 agrees at 9 bases. Germline loops: CDR1 SGHRS, CDR2 YFSETQ. The CDR3 has 14 residues. Losses at the gene ends were 7 bases for V and 7 bases for J; bases not matched to a gene: 8. CDR3: CASSRREGHGELFF. The CDR3 nucleotides are TGCGCCAGCTCCAGGCGGGAGGGGCACGGGGAGCTGTTTTTT. Supplemented by reference TRBV5-1 and TRBJ2-2, the full variable domain reads KAGVTQTPRYLIKTRGQQVTLSCSPISGHRSVSWYQQTPGQGLQFLFEYFSETQRNKGNFPGRFSGRQFSNSRSEMNVSTLELGDSALYLCASSRREGHGELFFGEGSRLTVL.

The genes are TRBV5-1 and TRBJ2-3; D not resolved. CDR1 is SGHRS and CDR2 is YFSETQ in the germline V gene. V lost 0 bases to trimming and J lost 2 bases, with 10 bases between them. The CDR3 spans 15 residues. Here the CDR3 DNA reads TGCGCCAGCAGCTTGGTTCCCGGCGACACAGATACGCAGTATTTT. Its translation is CASSLVPGDTDTQYF.

The chain has TRBV5-6 and TRBJ2-1, with 7 nucleotides matching TRBD1. The junction had 18 bases not matched to a gene; V was cut back by 4 bases and J by 11 bases. CDR3 length equals 16 residues. The germline V gene has CDR1 SGHDT and CDR2 YYEEEE. The CDR3 is CASSGIPGTVKAQQFF. In nucleotides, the CDR3 is TGTGCCAGCAGCGGAATACCGGGGACAGTGAAAGCACAGCAGTTCTTC.

This chain uses TRBV2 with TRBJ2-1; D unresolved. V was pared by 2 bases and J by 5 bases, with 4 bases between. The CDR3 runs 12 residues. CDR1 and CDR2 (germline): SNHLY, FYNNEI. In nucleotides, the CDR3 is TGTGCCAGCAGTGAACGGAACAATGAGCAGTTCTTC. Its protein is CASSERNNEQFF. The whole variable domain, filled in from reference TRBV2 and TRBJ2-1, reads EPEVTQTPSHQVTQMGQEVILRCVPISNHLYFYWYRQILGQKVEFLVSFYNNEISEKSEIFDDQFSVERPDGSNFTLKIRSTKLEDSAMYFCASSERNNEQFFGPGTRLTVL.

The rearrangement links TRBV5-1 to TRBJ2-1, with 13 bases fitting TRBD2. The CDR3 is 18 residues long. Losses at the gene ends were 0 bases for V and 0 bases for J; bases not matched to a gene: 3. Germline CDR1 is SGHRS and CDR2 is YFSETQ. CDR3 sequence (DNA): TGCGCCAGCAGCTTGGGACTAGCGGGGGGAATCTCCTACAATGAGCAGTTCTTC. This sequence encodes CASSLGLAGGISYNEQFF.

V and J are TRBV23-1 and TRBJ2-5, with TRBD1 as a possible D gene (5 bases). TRBV23-1 falls under the ORF class, with uncertain function. The CDR3 covers 15 residues. The V gene lost 7 bases and the J gene lost 5 bases, with 20 bases spanning the gap. In DNA, the CDR3 is TGCGCCAGCACCACAACAGGTAACCAGGTTGAGACCCAGTACTTC. It codes for CASTTTGNQVETQYF.